This T cell receptor beta chain was sequenced in a study of post-analysis software for immune sequencing data. Study-wide background: As for disease course, relapsing-remitting, secondary progressive and progressive-relapsing multiple sclerosis were all included.

The CDR3 loop spans 14 amino acids. Trimming pared 1 base from V and 7 bases from J, leaving 17 bases between. The germline gives CDR1 SQVTM, CDR2 ANQGSEA. TCR beta cDNA libraries included unique molecular identifiers. TCRdb redid the calling of the PCR reads with MiXCR, one entry per CDR3 protein. The sample includes roughly 200,000 distinct CDR3 sequences, about 30% of them seen just once. This clonotype was seen many times. Its antigen remains unknown. Study-wide findings and caveats: Strong co-clustering by F measure was evident for samples that had been prepared in the same batch. Elevated frequency relative to controls characterized several TRBV segments in patients, TRBV5-6, TRBV5-1 and TRBV20-1 among them. Diversity measured as normalized Chao1 was significantly lower in multiple sclerosis patients than in controls.

This receptor was identified in a girl aged 2 to 17 with multiple sclerosis. The sample consisted of blood. J is TRBJ2-7 and V is TRBV29-1; the D is unclear. CDR3 in DNA: TGCAGCGTTGAAGGCGTAGACACCCCGCTTGAGCAGTACTTC. Its translation is CSVEGVDTPLEQYF.